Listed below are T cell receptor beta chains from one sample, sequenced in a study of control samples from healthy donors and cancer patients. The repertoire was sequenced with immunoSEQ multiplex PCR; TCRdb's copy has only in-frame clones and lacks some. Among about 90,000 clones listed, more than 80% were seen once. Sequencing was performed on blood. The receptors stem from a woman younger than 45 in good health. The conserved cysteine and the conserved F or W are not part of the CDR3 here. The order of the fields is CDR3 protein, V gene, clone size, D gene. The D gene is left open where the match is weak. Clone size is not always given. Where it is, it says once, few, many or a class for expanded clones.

CDR3 protein: ATSEPGQGAYNEQF; V gene: TRBV24-1; clone size: .; D gene: TRBD1
CDR3 protein: SATVYNEQF; V gene: TRBV20-1; clone size: .; D gene: .
CDR3 protein: ATSDAQTGTGEQY; V gene: TRBV24-1; clone size: .; D gene: TRBD1
CDR3 protein: ASSGRDRGSGTEAF; V gene: TRBV25-1; clone size: .; D gene: TRBD1
CDR3 protein: ASPRGTGLNTGELF; V gene: TRBV23-1; clone size: .; D gene: TRBD1
CDR3 protein: ASSLGQLANEQF; V gene: TRBV7-6; clone size: .; D gene: TRBD1
CDR3 protein: SVRGTGGFNNEQF; V gene: TRBV29-1; clone size: .; D gene: TRBD1
CDR3 protein: ASSPQGSSPLH; V gene: TRBV9; clone size: .; D gene: .
CDR3 protein: SASRLLAVQETQY; V gene: TRBV20-1; clone size: .; D gene: .
CDR3 protein: ASSLASSSGRAGLGEQF; V gene: TRBV7-9; clone size: .; D gene: TRBD2
CDR3 protein: ASSEIDRGNTDTQY; V gene: TRBV25-1; clone size: .; D gene: TRBD1
CDR3 protein: ASSLPNSPLH; V gene: TRBV6-5; clone size: .; D gene: .
CDR3 protein: ASSSGTGYYNEQF; V gene: TRBV6-2/TRBV6-3; clone size: .; D gene: .
CDR3 protein: AISQTYEQY; V gene: TRBV10-3; clone size: .; D gene: .
CDR3 protein: ASSYSSDRNEKLF; V gene: TRBV6-6; clone size: .; D gene: .
CDR3 protein: ASSKVLGRNVPREKLF; V gene: TRBV21-1; clone size: .; D gene: .
CDR3 protein: AISESTGSYEQY; V gene: TRBV10-3; clone size: .; D gene: .
CDR3 protein: ASSLTGQGYGNTIY; V gene: TRBV18; clone size: .; D gene: TRBD1
CDR3 protein: ASRDTEGQPQH; V gene: TRBV2; clone size: .; D gene: .
CDR3 protein: ASSLGTEPTYEQY; V gene: TRBV5-6; clone size: .; D gene: .
CDR3 protein: ASSLYAGGPYEQY; V gene: TRBV27; clone size: .; D gene: TRBD2
CDR3 protein: ASSRGGDTEAF; V gene: TRBV5-1; clone size: .; D gene: .
CDR3 protein: ASSERGHTDTQY; V gene: TRBV6-1; clone size: .; D gene: .
CDR3 protein: ASSFGGISYEQY; V gene: TRBV6-6; clone size: few; D gene: .
CDR3 protein: ASSVSGTIVSYEQY; V gene: TRBV6-1; clone size: .; D gene: .
CDR3 protein: ASSPQTSGKTYEQY; V gene: TRBV4-2; clone size: .; D gene: TRBD2
CDR3 protein: ASSRNEAGELF; V gene: TRBV25-1; clone size: .; D gene: .
CDR3 protein: ASSIPWTGDGYT; V gene: TRBV19; clone size: .; D gene: TRBD1
CDR3 protein: ASSPFIF; V gene: TRBV7-9; clone size: .; D gene: .